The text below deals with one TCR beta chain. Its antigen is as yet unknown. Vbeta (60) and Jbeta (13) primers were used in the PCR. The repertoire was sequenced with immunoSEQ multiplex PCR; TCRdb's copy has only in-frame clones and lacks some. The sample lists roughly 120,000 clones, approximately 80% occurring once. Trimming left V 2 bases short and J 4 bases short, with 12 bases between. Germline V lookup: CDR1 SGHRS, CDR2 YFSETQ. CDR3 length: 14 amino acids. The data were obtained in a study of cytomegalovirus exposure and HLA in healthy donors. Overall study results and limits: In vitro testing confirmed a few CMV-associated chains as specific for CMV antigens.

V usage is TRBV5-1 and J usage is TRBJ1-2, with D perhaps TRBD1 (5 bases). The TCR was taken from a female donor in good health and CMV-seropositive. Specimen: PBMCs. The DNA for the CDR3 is TGCGCCAGCAGCTTACAGGAGAGGAGCTATGGCTACACCTTC. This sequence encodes CASSLQERSYGYTF.